Each of the 13 T cell receptor beta chains below was sequenced from the same sample in a study of shared clonotypes between healthy human individuals (dated by TCRdb to 2018 to 2020). Library construction relied on the immunoSEQ multiplex PCR assay. Not all clones reach the TCRdb copy of this immuneACCESS table, which keeps in-frame sequences only. Checked studies attribute under half of the gap to unresolved V genes and leave the rest unexplained. This sample lists about 1 million clones; around 74% were detected once. The ten biggest clones cover approximately 1.5% of the sample. Sequencing used memory CD4+ T cells sorted from blood. What the cell subset or site label conveys for this sample: CD45RA-negative fraction. The receptor set was obtained from a man between 18 and 29 years old in good health.

This clone was picked up one time. V gene TRBV2 combines with J gene TRBJ2-1; no clear D. CDR1 and CDR2 from the germline V gene are SNHLY and FYNNEI. This CDR3 region has 13 residues. V lost 4 bases to trimming and J lost 5 bases, with 9 bases between them. The CDR3: CASSVLLNNEQFF. The CDR3 DNA follows: TGTGCCAGCAGTGTTCTATTGAACAATGAGCAGTTCTTC.

This clone was recorded once. The chain combines TRBV2 with TRBJ1-5; D not resolved. Trimming stripped 7 bases from V and 4 bases from J, with 11 bases between. This CDR3 is built from 13 residues. The germline CDR1 and CDR2 sequences are SNHLY and FYNNEI. CDR3 DNA sequence: TGTGCCAGCACCTTTGGGCTGAATCAGCCCCAGCATTTT. This gives the protein CASTFGLNQPQHF. Combining the CDR3 with reference TRBV2 and TRBJ1-5 gives the whole variable domain EPEVTQTPSHQVTQMGQEVILRCVPISNHLYFYWYRQILGQKVEFLVSFYNNEISEKSEIFDDQFSVERPDGSNFTLKIRSTKLEDSAMYFCASTFGLNQPQHFGDGTRLSIL.

This rearrangement joins TRBV18 to TRBJ1-4; 9 nucleotides match TRBD1. Germline lookup yields CDR1 KGHSH and CDR2 LQKENI. The CDR3 totals 15 residues. V dropped 5 bases and J dropped 6; count of bases not matched to a gene: 7. CDR3 sequence: CASSIRDRVDEKLFF. The CDR3, as DNA: TGTGCCAGCTCAATTCGGGACAGGGTGGATGAAAAACTGTTTTTT.

V is TRBV30 and J is TRBJ2-7; no firm D call. Trimming cost V 2 bases and J 0 bases, with 8 bases left between them. Germline CDR1 is GTSNPN and CDR2 is SVGIG (reference sequence). This CDR3 comprises 13 residues. The CDR3 sequence is CAWSLGFSYEQYF. The CDR3 region has the DNA TGTGCCTGGAGTTTAGGGTTCTCCTACGAGCAGTACTTC.

The rearrangement joins TRBV14 to TRBJ1-6; TRBD1 matches at 7 bases. Germline trimming cut 1 base from V and 4 bases from J; bases unmatched to any gene: 10. This CDR3 spans 18 amino acids. From germline, CDR1 is SGHDN and CDR2 FVKESK. The CDR3, as DNA: TGTGCCAGCAGCCAAGGCAACAGGGGAGCAGGTTATAATTCACCCCTCCACTTT. It is translated as CASSQGNRGAGYNSPLHF.

A few counts support this clone. For the CDR3, the DNA is TGTGCCATCAGTGCCATCGGAGGTGAAGCTTTCTTT. As protein: CAISAIGGEAFF. This chain links TRBV10-3 with TRBJ1-1; D unresolved. This CDR3 has 12 residues. Trimming pared 4 bases from V and 7 bases from J, leaving 10 bases between. Germline CDR1 is ENHRY and CDR2 is SYGVKD.

The rearrangement uses TRBV9 and TRBJ2-1, with TRBD2 matching over 10 bases. This CDR3 is built from 15 residues. Trimming cost V 4 bases and J 5 bases; bases outside gene matches: 6. Germline V lookup: CDR1 SGDLS, CDR2 YYNGEE. The CDR3 is CASSYSGRPNNEQFF. The DNA of the CDR3 is TGTGCCAGCAGCTATAGCGGGAGGCCGAACAATGAGCAGTTCTTC.

This chain uses TRBV5-6 with TRBJ1-6; 8 bases agree with TRBD1. The CDR3 is made up of 14 amino acids. V lost 2 bases, J lost 8 bases, and 3 bases stayed unmatched. The germline V gene encodes CDR1 SGHDT and CDR2 YYEEEE. In DNA, the CDR3 is TGTGCCAGCAGCTTTGGGACAGGAGATTCACCCCTCCACTTT. Protein product: CASSFGTGDSPLHF.

The chain carries TRBV19 and TRBJ1-4; possible D gene TRBD1, 5 bases. There are 14 residues in the CDR3. The germline gives CDR1 LNHDA, CDR2 SQIVND (reference sequence). V gave up 6 bases and J gave up 2 bases, with 10 bases separating them. The CDR3 region is CASSPGTTNEKLFF. Written as DNA, the CDR3 is TGTGCCAGTAGCCCCGGGACGACTAATGAAAAACTGTTTTTT.

CDR3 region: CASRLLAGSYNEQFF. The CDR3 DNA reads TGTGCCAGCAGGCTACTAGCGGGGTCCTACAATGAGCAGTTCTTC. This chain joins TRBV6-5 and TRBJ2-1, with 10 nucleotides matching TRBD2. The germline gives CDR1 MNHEY, CDR2 SVGAGI. Unmatched junction bases numbered 3, after V lost 6 bases and J lost 1 base. CDR3 length: 15 amino acids.

This sequence joins TRBV2 and TRBJ1-4, with D maybe TRBD1 (5 bases). V was cut by 3 bases and J by 0 bases, with 14 bases left in between. Germline V gene data show CDR1 as SNHLY and CDR2 as FYNNEI. The CDR3 has 17 residues. The chain's CDR3 is CASSDPGWGTTNEKLFF. As DNA, the CDR3 is TGTGCCAGCAGTGATCCAGGGTGGGGGACAACTAATGAAAAACTGTTTTTT.

The chain is built from TRBV4-3 and TRBJ1-1; D gene unclear. V lost 0 bases and J 4 bases, leaving 6 bases between the germline ends. The CDR3 has 13 amino acids. The germline V gene encodes CDR1 LGHNA and CDR2 YSLEER. CDR3 in amino acids: CASSQDMATEAFF. DNA for the CDR3: TGCGCCAGCAGCCAAGATATGGCCACTGAAGCTTTCTTT.

This clone was observed many times. This chain uses TRBV11-3 with TRBJ2-1; 7 positions match TRBD2. V lost 0 bases, J lost 6 bases, and 2 bases stayed unmatched. The CDR3 length is 14 residues. CDR1 is SGHNT, CDR2 YENEEA, per germline. The DNA of the CDR3 is TGTGCCAGCAGCTTAGAAGCGGGGTTCAATGAGCAGTTCTTC. It specifies CASSLEAGFNEQFF.